The sequence of this T cell receptor beta chain was determined in a study of T cell responses to AZD1222 COVID-19 vaccine. Trimming pared 6 bases from V and 3 bases from J, leaving 15 bases between. The CDR3 spans 14 residues. Germline lookup yields CDR1 LNHDA and CDR2 SQIVND (reference sequence). Produced via immunoSEQ multiplex PCR; TCRdb's table is partial and in-frame only. The top ten clones hold under 6.5% of a sample with over 120,000 clones, over 90% of them seen once. Here the sequenced sample was peripheral blood, taken on day 0 of AZD1222 vaccination. The chain is built from TRBV19 and TRBJ2-7; the D call may be TRBD1 or TRBD2 (5 bases each). This sequence originates from an adult in good health. CDR3 sequence: CASSTQERGYEQYF. The CDR3 nucleotides read TGTGCCAGTAGCACACAAGAGAGGGGCTACGAGCAGTACTTC.